These 24 T cell receptor beta chains came from one sample sequenced in a study of T cells in Graves' hyperthyroidism and ophthalmopathy. What was amplified from RNA transcripts were TCR beta CDR3 regions. The HTBI primer set was used in a first-round RT-PCR of the TCR CDR3. From the multiplex PCR reads, TCRdb called clonotypes with MiXCR, one entry per CDR3 protein. The sample lists nearly 600,000 distinct CDR3 sequences, approximately 15% occurring once. The sample consisted of blood. Receptor source: a woman aged 25-40 years with Graves' hyperthyroidism that later progressed to Graves' ophthalmopathy.

This clonotype appeared many times. The CDR3 coding sequence is TGTGCCAGCAGCCCTGGCGGGGACCGGACCTACGAGCAGTACTTC. Translating it yields CASSPGGDRTYEQYF. The chain uses TRBV5-4 and TRBJ2-7, with D possibly matching TRBD2 (6 bases). Germline CDR1 reads SGHNT; CDR2 reads YYREEE (reference sequence). Between the trimmed V and J ends, which lost 4 bases and 2 bases, there was a span of 16 bases. The length of the CDR3 is 15 residues.

This clonotype was detected ten times or more. J is TRBJ2-3 and V is TRBV2, with D possibly matching TRBD1 (7 bases). The CDR3 totals 14 residues. V lost 10 bases and J 2 bases, leaving 16 bases between the germline ends. Germline values: CDR1 SNHLY, CDR2 FYNNEI. The CDR3 spells CATRGDRVTDTQYF. For the CDR3, the DNA is TGTGCCACTCGCGGGGACAGAGTCACAGATACGCAGTATTTT.

This clonotype was seen at least ten times. This chain connects TRBV5-6 to TRBJ1-1; TRBD1 is a possible D gene (6 bases). This CDR3 contains 14 residues. V gave up 4 bases and J gave up 4 bases, with 14 bases separating them. Germline V gene lookup returns CDR1 SGHDT and CDR2 YYEEEE. The CDR3 here is CASSNRGPSTEAFF. For the CDR3, the DNA is TGTGCCAGCAGCAACCGGGGGCCGAGCACTGAAGCTTTCTTT.

This clonotype was seen many times. This chain uses TRBV7-6 with TRBJ2-1; 7 bases agree with TRBD2. Losses at the gene ends were 4 bases for V and 5 bases for J; bases not matched to a gene: 11. This CDR3 is built from 16 residues. CDR1 and CDR2 from the germline V gene are SGHVS and FNYEAQ. CDR3 in DNA: TGTGCCAGCAGCTCCGACTGGGTAGCGGGTAACAATGAGCAGTTCTTC. Translating it yields CASSSDWVAGNNEQFF.

This clonotype occurred many times. This chain connects TRBV6-1 to TRBJ2-2; tentative D call: TRBD2 (6 bases). CDR1 MNHNS and CDR2 SASEGT come from the germline V gene. V lost 6 bases and J 3 bases, leaving 14 bases between the germline ends. This CDR3 spans 15 amino acids. CDR3 in amino acids: CASRPGTLDTGELFF. The CDR3 region has the DNA TGTGCCAGCAGACCCGGGACTCTGGACACCGGGGAGCTGTTTTTT.

The sample holds many counts of this clonotype. V gene TRBV11-2 combines with J gene TRBJ2-7, with a weak D call TRBD2 (5 bases). V dropped 1 base and J dropped 2 bases, with 9 bases sitting between them. The CDR3 loop spans 14 amino acids. Germline assignment: CDR1 SGHAT and CDR2 FQNNGV. The CDR3, as DNA: TGTGCCAGCAGCTTAGCCGGGAACGCCTACGAGCAGTACTTC. Protein product: CASSLAGNAYEQYF.

This clonotype was seen at least ten times. The V call is TRBV27, the J call TRBJ2-3; 11 bases are a match to TRBD2. The CDR3 loop spans 16 amino acids. V trimming: 8 bases; J trimming: 0 bases; junction bases outside the gene matches: 7. Germline V gene sequence: CDR1 MNHEY, CDR2 SMNVEV (reference sequence). The CDR3 is CASPEGLAASTDTQYF. The DNA for the CDR3 is TGTGCCAGCCCAGAGGGACTAGCGGCTAGCACAGATACGCAGTATTTT.

This clonotype was seen ten or more times. The J gene is TRBJ2-1, the V gene TRBV5-1, with D tentatively TRBD2 (6 bases). CDR3 length: 14 amino acids. Trimming took 4 bases from V and 6 from J, leaving 14 bases between them. Germline CDR1 is SGHRS and CDR2 is YFSETQ. The CDR3 DNA follows: TGCGCCAGCAGCCTGCCGGACGGGGGCAATGAGCAGTTCTTC. Protein: CASSLPDGGNEQFF.

Points on this clonotype: This may arise from a read error, as a much more abundant clone is one base away. This chain connects TRBV10-3 to TRBJ2-7; 8 nucleotides agree with TRBD1. Germline values: CDR1 ENHRY, CDR2 SYGVKD. The CDR3 consists of 12 residues. The CDR3 protein is CAIPGPGGEQCF. The CDR3 region has the DNA TGTGCCATCCCGGGACCAGGGGGCGAGCAGTGCTTC.

This clonotype was counted only a few times. The gene calls are TRBV4-2 and TRBJ2-3; TRBD2 matches at 8 bases. This CDR3 region has 18 residues. Germline values: CDR1 LGHNA, CDR2 YNFKEQ. V lost 0 bases to trimming and J lost 2 bases; unmatched junction nucleotides: 10. The CDR3 region has the DNA TGTGCCAGCAGCCAAGATTTCACTAGCGGTCTAATCACAGATACGCAGTATTTT. This gives the protein CASSQDFTSGLITDTQYF.

This clonotype was picked up many times. The genes are TRBV7-8 and TRBJ2-7, with D perhaps matching TRBD2 (6 bases). CDR1 and CDR2 (germline): SGHVS, FQNEAQ. Trimming took 3 bases from V and 4 from J, leaving 10 bases between them. This CDR3 comprises 13 residues. Here the CDR3 DNA reads TGTGCCAGCAGCTTTTCGGGAGCTTACGAGCAGTACTTC. It codes for CASSFSGAYEQYF.

This clonotype was seen a handful of times. The rearrangement uses TRBV3-1 and TRBJ2-1; tentatively, D is TRBD1 (5 bases). V dropped 5 bases and J dropped 8 bases, with 19 bases sitting between them. From germline, CDR1 is LGHDT and CDR2 YNNKEL (reference sequence). The CDR3 spans 15 residues. CDR3 amino acids: CASSALGDRGYEQFF. The CDR3 DNA reads as TGTGCCAGCAGCGCCTTGGGCGATAGGGGATATGAGCAGTTCTTC.

In regard to this clonotype: One base away lies a much larger clone, so this may be a sequencing read error. The rearrangement joins TRBV27 to TRBJ2-2, with 9 bases fitting TRBD1. Germline trimming cut 2 bases from V and 3 bases from J; bases unmatched to any gene: 4. This CDR3 comprises 16 residues. Per the germline V gene, CDR1 is MNHEY and CDR2 is SMNVEV (reference sequence). CDR3 sequence reads: CASSLTDRGHTGELFF. The CDR3 DNA sequence: TGTGCCAGCAGTTTAACGGACAGGGGACACACCGGGGAGCTGTTTTTT.

The chain combines TRBV3-1 with TRBJ1-2; 8 bases fit TRBD1. The CDR3 is 15 residues long. Germline V lookup: CDR1 LGHDT, CDR2 YNNKEL (reference sequence). Trimming took 3 bases from V and 6 from J; bases not matched to a gene: 9. The CDR3 loop is CASSHSDREVNGYTF. The CDR3 nucleotides are TGTGCCAGCAGCCACTCGGACAGGGAGGTGAATGGCTACACCTTC.

Of note for this clonotype: Since a much larger clone is just one base distant, this may be a read error. The CDR3 loop reads CASTLRRTASNQPRHF. DNA of the CDR3: TGTGCCAGCACCTTACGCCGGACAGCTAGCAATCAGCCCCGGCATTTT. The chain has TRBV28 and TRBJ1-5; a possible D gene is TRBD1 (6 bases). From germline, CDR1 is MDHEN and CDR2 SYDVKM. The CDR3 length is 16 residues.

V is TRBV6-1 and J is TRBJ2-7; 9 bases map to TRBD2. Germline V gives CDR1 MNHNS, CDR2 SASEGT. J gave up 3 bases and V 6 bases, and 6 bases lay outside the gene matches. The CDR3 consists of 14 residues. The CDR3 nucleotides read TGTGCCAGCAGGAGGTCGACTAGCGGCTACGAGCAGTACTTC. This translates into CASRRSTSGYEQYF.

There are many counts of this clonotype. This chain uses TRBV4-1 with TRBJ1-6; 9 positions match TRBD1. Germline V gene sequence: CDR1 MGHRA, CDR2 YSYEKL. The CDR3 is 13 residues long. V lost 4 bases and J lost 9; bases outside the gene matches: 1. CDR3 in DNA: TGCGCCAGCAGCCCGGACAGGGGTTCACCCCTCCACTTT. Translation: CASSPDRGSPLHF.

The gene calls are TRBV20-1 and TRBJ2-7; no clear D. Germline CDR1 reads DFQATT; CDR2 reads SNEGSKA (reference sequence). Trimming shortened V by 4 bases and J by 3 bases, and 7 bases separated the two germline ends. The CDR3 consists of 11 residues. This chain's CDR3 is CSANPGYEQYF. In nucleotides, the CDR3 is TGCAGTGCTAACCCGGGCTACGAGCAGTACTTC.

This clonotype was picked up many times. The chain joins TRBV20-1 to TRBJ1-2, with 10 bases matching TRBD1. In germline, CDR1 is DFQATT, CDR2 SNEGSKA (reference sequence). Losses at the gene ends were 1 base for V and 13 bases for J; bases not matched to a gene: 15. The CDR3 totals 15 residues. The CDR3 bases are TGCAGTGCTAGAGGATCGACCGGGACAGGGGCATATTGCACCTTC. Protein sequence: CSARGSTGTGAYCTF.

At least ten counts were recorded for this clonotype. V usage is TRBV5-1 and J usage is TRBJ2-5, with 9 bases lining up with TRBD2. The trim removed 2 bases at V and 4 bases at J, leaving 18 bases unmatched. CDR1 and CDR2 from the germline V gene are SGHRS and YFSETQ. This CDR3 region has 19 residues. The CDR3 spells CASSLAGASGELGLETQYF. The CDR3, as DNA: TGCGCCAGCAGCTTAGCCGGCGCTAGCGGGGAGCTGGGATTAGAGACCCAGTACTTC.

The V gene is TRBV27, the J gene TRBJ1-2; 8 nucleotides match TRBD1. The V segment lost 8 bases and the J segment 8 bases; nucleotides outside the gene matches: 16. CDR3 length: 15 residues. The germline V gene encodes CDR1 MNHEY and CDR2 SMNVEV (reference sequence). CDR3 DNA: TGTGCCAGCCGACGAAATACAGGGGGATTAGGCGGCTACACCTTC. This codes for CASRRNTGGLGGYTF.

This clonotype was observed at least ten times. The chain has TRBV29-1 and TRBJ1-1, with D unresolved. The V end was cut by 1 base, the J end by 7 bases, with 10 bases between. The CDR3 is 12 residues long. The germline CDR1 and CDR2 sequences are SQVTM and ANQGSEA. CDR3 bases: TGCAGCGTTGAAGTGACGGTCGGTGAAGCTTTCTTT. Its protein product is CSVEVTVGEAFF.

This chain joins TRBV13 and TRBJ2-7; D gene ambiguous. CDR1 is PRHDT, CDR2 FYEKMQ, per germline (reference sequence). V lost 5 bases and J lost 0, with 14 bases in between. The CDR3 totals 15 residues. The CDR3 nucleotides read TGTGCCAGCAGCCTCAGTGGGCAGATCTCCTACGAGCAGTACTTC. This encodes CASSLSGQISYEQYF.

The chain uses TRBV10-3 and TRBJ2-1, with TRBD1 matching over 9 bases. The length of the CDR3 is 15 residues. V shed 10 bases, J shed 4 bases, and the junction held 11 bases outside the gene matches. CDR1 is ENHRY and CDR2 is SYGVKD in the germline V gene. CDR3 in DNA: TGTGCCACAGCCCCCAGCGGGACAGGGTACAATGAGCAGTTCTTC. Translated: CATAPSGTGYNEQFF.